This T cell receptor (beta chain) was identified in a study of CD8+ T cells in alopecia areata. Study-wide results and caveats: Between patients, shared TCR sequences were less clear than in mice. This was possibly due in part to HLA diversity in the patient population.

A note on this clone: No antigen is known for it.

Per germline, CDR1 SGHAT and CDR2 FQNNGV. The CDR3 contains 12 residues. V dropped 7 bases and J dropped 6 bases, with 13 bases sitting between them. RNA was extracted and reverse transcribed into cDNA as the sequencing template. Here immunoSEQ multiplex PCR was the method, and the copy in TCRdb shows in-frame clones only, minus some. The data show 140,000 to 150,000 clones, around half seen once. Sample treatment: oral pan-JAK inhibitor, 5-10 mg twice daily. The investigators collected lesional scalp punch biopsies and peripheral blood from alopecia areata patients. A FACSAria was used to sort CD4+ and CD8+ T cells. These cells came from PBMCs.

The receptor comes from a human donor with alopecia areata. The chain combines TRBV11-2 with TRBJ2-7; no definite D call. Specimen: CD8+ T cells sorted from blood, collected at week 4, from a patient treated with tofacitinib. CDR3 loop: CASTTRKGEQYF. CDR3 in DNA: TGTGCCAGCACCACCCGGAAAGGCGAGCAGTACTTC.